The sample holds a few counts of the clone carrying this T cell receptor (beta chain). This sample stems from a study of patients and donors after allogeneic stem cell transplantation. TCRdb called the RT-PCR reads again in MiXCR, with one record for every CDR3 protein. The repertoire holds some 960,000 distinct CDR3 sequences, with 15% to 20% as singletons. The germline V gene has CDR1 SNHLY and CDR2 FYNNEI. V dropped 6 bases and J dropped 0 bases, with 12 bases sitting between them. CDR3 size: 15 residues. Sample: blood, either unsorted or a sorted T cell fraction (not recorded which). This chain connects TRBV2 to TRBJ1-5; no definite D call. This clonotype was obtained from a human donor who was either an allogeneic HSCT recipient or a stem cell or donor lymphocyte infusion donor (not recorded which). It is not recorded whose cells these are; they may come from a transplant donor. Here the CDR3 reads CASSQRPYSNQPQHF. CDR3 coding DNA: TGTGCCAGCAGCCAGAGACCTTATAGCAATCAGCCCCAGCATTTT.